Shown below are 18 T cell receptor beta chains from a single sample sequenced in a study of cytomegalovirus exposure and HLA in healthy donors. A multiplex PCR was run with 60 Vbeta primers and 13 Jbeta primers. The repertoire was sequenced with immunoSEQ multiplex PCR; TCRdb's copy has only in-frame clones and lacks some. The table lists about 120,000 clones, about 74% of them singletons. The sample consisted of PBMCs. Receptor source: a woman aged 40-49 years in good health and CMV-seropositive.

This sequence joins TRBV27 and TRBJ1-1; tentatively, D is TRBD1 (5 bases). The V gene's germline CDR1 is MNHEY and CDR2 SMNVEV (reference sequence). The CDR3 covers 13 residues. V lost 2 bases, J lost 7 bases, and 11 bases lay in between. CDR3 bases: TGTGCCAGCAGTTTAGGGGCAGGGATTGAAGCTTTCTTT. Amino acid sequence: CASSLGAGIEAFF.

The rearrangement uses TRBV13 and TRBJ2-7; TRBD2 matches 7 bases. With 2 bases clipped from V and 2 bases from J, the junction kept 3 bases outside the gene matches. Germline values: CDR1 PRHDT, CDR2 FYEKMQ (reference sequence). This CDR3 has 14 amino acids. This CDR3 is CASSLRLAPYEQYF. The DNA of the CDR3 is TGTGCCAGCAGCTTACGACTAGCACCCTACGAGCAGTACTTC.

The rearrangement links TRBV4-2 to TRBJ2-3; TRBD2 matches 13 bases. The CDR3 extends over 19 amino acids. J lost 6 bases, V lost 2 bases, and 14 bases had no gene match. Germline CDR1 LGHNA, CDR2 YNFKEQ. CDR3 in amino acids: CASSQPTGGTSGKGDTQYF. The CDR3 DNA reads TGTGCCAGCAGCCAACCGACTGGGGGGACTAGCGGGAAGGGGGATACGCAGTATTTT.

The CDR3 loop reads CASSETAGGGYTF. Here the CDR3 DNA reads TGTGCCAGCAGTGAAACGGCAGGCGGGGGCTACACCTTC. J is TRBJ1-2 and V is TRBV6-1, with no clear D. Germline lookup yields CDR1 MNHNS and CDR2 SASEGT. V lost 2 bases to trimming and J lost 8 bases, with 12 bases between them. The CDR3 length is 13 residues.

The chain uses TRBV19 and TRBJ1-5; D may be TRBD1 (6 bases). Trimming took off 5 bases at V and 2 bases at J, with 13 bases between the two ends. Germline loops: CDR1 LNHDA, CDR2 SQIVND (reference sequence). This CDR3 comprises 15 residues. CDR3 DNA sequence: TGTGCCAGTAGTGACAGGCCAGATGGCAATCAGCCCCAGCATTTT. This codes for CASSDRPDGNQPQHF.

The chain couples TRBV29-1 to TRBJ2-2; 8 bases align to TRBD2. V dropped 0 bases and J dropped 7; count of bases not matched to a gene: 10. Germline CDR1 and CDR2: SQVTM and ANQGSEA. This CDR3 has 16 amino acids. The CDR3 region has the DNA TGCAGCGTTGAAGAGCGTCGGGAGGGCCTGGTCGGGGAGCTGTTTTTT. Encoded protein: CSVEERREGLVGELFF.

CDR3 coding DNA: TGTGCCAGCTCACCACCCTTAGCGGGGGGGCCGCAGGAGCAGTACTTC. Protein: CASSPPLAGGPQEQYF. V and J are TRBV18 and TRBJ2-7, with 11 bases matching TRBD2. Germline V gives CDR1 KGHSH, CDR2 LQKENI. The CDR3 runs to 16 residues. V lost 0 bases, J lost 7 bases, and 8 bases stayed unmatched.

This clone was seen a single time. Other DNA variants within this sample encode the same CDR3. V is TRBV6-4 and J is TRBJ1-6; 7 positions agree with TRBD1. This CDR3 has 16 amino acids. Losses at the gene ends were 5 bases for V and 6 bases for J; bases not matched to a gene: 10. Per the germline V gene, CDR1 is MRHNA and CDR2 is SNTAGT. The chain's CDR3 is CASSPNRGGGNSPLHF. CDR3 sequence (DNA): TGTGCCAGCAGTCCTAACAGGGGAGGAGGTAATTCACCCCTCCACTTT.

The chain combines TRBV5-1 with TRBJ1-3; D not certain. The CDR3 spans 16 residues. Germline V gene lookup returns CDR1 SGHRS and CDR2 YFSETQ. Trimming shortened V by 3 bases and J by 0 bases, and 13 bases separated the two germline ends. The CDR3 spells CASSSLAGSSGNTIYF. CDR3 DNA sequence: TGCGCCAGCAGCTCACTGGCGGGTTCCTCTGGAAACACCATATATTTT.

The rearrangement links TRBV6-5 to TRBJ1-2, with 9 positions matching TRBD1. Trimming removed 6 bases from V and 10 bases from J; junction bases left unmatched: 12. The germline CDR1 and CDR2 sequences are MNHEY and SVGAGI. The CDR3 consists of 14 residues. CDR3 sequence (DNA): TGTGCCAGCAGCGTAATGCCGGGACAGGGCAACTACACCTTC. Translating gives CASSVMPGQGNYTF.

The chain employs TRBV5-4 and TRBJ1-2; D call uncertain. V lost 3 bases to trimming and J lost 5 bases, with 5 bases between them. The CDR3 is 11 residues long. Germline V lookup: CDR1 SGHNT, CDR2 YYREEE (reference sequence). The DNA for the CDR3 is TGTGCCAGCAGCTACCAGTATGGCTACACCTTC. Translation gives CASSYQYGYTF.

This rearrangement joins TRBV27 to TRBJ2-1, with TRBD2 identical over 8 bases. The germline V gene encodes CDR1 MNHEY and CDR2 SMNVEV (reference sequence). The CDR3 covers 13 residues. V gave up 9 bases and J gave up 2 bases; unmatched junction bases: 3. CDR3 region: CASSSGPYNEQFF. The CDR3 nucleotides are TGTGCCAGTTCTAGCGGGCCCTACAATGAGCAGTTCTTC.

The CDR3 coding sequence is TGTGCCAGCAGCGTCGCCGGGACTAGCCTGTACGAGCAGTACTTC. Translation: CASSVAGTSLYEQYF. The chain joins TRBV9 to TRBJ2-7; the match to TRBD2 covers 9 bases. The CDR3 covers 15 residues. Unmatched junction bases numbered 7, after V lost 2 bases and J lost 4 bases. Germline values: CDR1 SGDLS, CDR2 YYNGEE.

The J gene is TRBJ1-1, the V gene TRBV19; 9 bases are shared with TRBD1. Germline trimming cut 3 bases from V and 14 bases from J; bases unmatched to any gene: 10. The CDR3 has 13 amino acids. Germline CDR1 LNHDA, CDR2 SQIVND (reference sequence). The chain's CDR3 is CASSIPGTGRGFF. The CDR3 nucleotides read TGTGCCAGTAGTATTCCCGGGACAGGGAGGGGGTTCTTT.

Here the CDR3 DNA reads TGCGCCAGCAGCCAACAGGGCGTTTACGAAAAACTGTTTTTT. Protein sequence: CASSQQGVYEKLFF. The V gene is TRBV4-1, the J gene TRBJ1-4, with a weak D call TRBD1 (5 bases). The CDR3 loop spans 14 amino acids. V dropped 2 bases and J dropped 8 bases, with 12 bases sitting between them. Germline CDR1 is MGHRA and CDR2 is YSYEKL.

This chain joins TRBV5-4 and TRBJ1-1, with a tentative D call TRBD1 (6 bases). The V end lost 4 bases, the J end lost 1 base, and 14 bases lay between the germline ends. This CDR3 comprises 15 residues. CDR1 and CDR2 from the germline V gene are SGHNT and YYREEE (reference sequence). Written as DNA, the CDR3 is TGTGCCAGCAGCCGCCCCGCAGGGGCGAACACTGAAGCTTTCTTT. It translates to CASSRPAGANTEAFF.

V gene TRBV7-2 combines with J gene TRBJ1-2; a weak D match, TRBD1 (5 bases). The CDR3 sequence is 14 residues long. Per the germline V gene, CDR1 is SGHTA and CDR2 is FQGNSA. V lost 5 bases and J 7 bases, leaving 17 bases between the germline ends. The CDR3 nucleotides are TGTGCCAGCAGCCCCCCTGGGGGGGTAAGTGGCTACACCTTC. This gives the protein CASSPPGGVSGYTF.

J is TRBJ2-5 and V is TRBV5-1; D possibly corresponds to TRBD2 (6 bases). CDR1 and CDR2 (germline): SGHRS, YFSETQ. V was clipped by 5 bases and J by 1 base, with 12 bases between them. The CDR3 has 14 residues. CDR3 in DNA: TGCGCCAGCAGTTTCGGGACTCCCCAAGAGACCCAGTACTTC. It translates to CASSFGTPQETQYF.